This section outlines one TCR beta chain sequence together with its context. Its antigen has not been determined. No base-level quality is on record; no much larger clone is a single base apart. Taken from the germline V gene, the CDR1 and CDR2 loops are LGHNA and YNFKEQ. V sheds 4 bases and J sheds 4 bases, leaving 13 bases between their ends. Including cysteine and phenylalanine, the CDR3 has 14 amino acids. The kept DNA is CDR3 alone, 42 bases in frame from the first base. The method was the immunoSEQ multiplex PCR assay. TCRdb's version of the immuneACCESS table is confined to in-frame rearrangements and falls short of the full clone set. An unresolved V gene accounts for under half of the shortfall where checked; the remainder is of unknown origin. This sample holds about 83,000 clones; roughly 96% were observed only once. About 0.31% of the sample rests with the top ten. This entry comes from a study of technical replicates of blood from several donors (dated by TCRdb to 2016 to 2017).

Sequenced material: T cells isolated from PBMCs. The source is a human donor in good health. The V and J genes are TRBV4-2 and TRBJ2-5; a tentative D call is TRBD2 (6 bases match). The sequenced DNA is TGTGCCAGCAGCCTCGATATGCGGGGAGAGACCCAGTACTTC. This is translated as CASSLDMRGETQYF.